This T cell receptor beta chain originates from a study of T cells expressing NK-cell markers. A note on this clonotype: Its antigen remains unidentified.

TCRdb re-called the 5' RACE reads; one entry per CDR3 protein, DNA not given. This sample's clone table lists about 460,000 distinct CDR3 sequences. Study results and caveats: The dominant NKG2C+ clonotypes represented about 1.0-7.0% of CD8+ T cells in more than five donors.

Sequences were obtained from blood T cells: a sorted CD56 or NKG2C T cell subset, CD4+ or CD8+ T cells, or bulk PBMC T cells (not recorded which). This TCR was recovered from a woman aged 45-65 years in good health.

The CDR3 region is CSVGGAGGNEQFF. The chain carries TRBV29-1 and TRBJ2-1; lacking DNA, the TRBD1 call made by TCRdb goes unchecked. Germline CDR1 SQVTM, CDR2 ANQGSEA. The CDR3 length is 13 residues.